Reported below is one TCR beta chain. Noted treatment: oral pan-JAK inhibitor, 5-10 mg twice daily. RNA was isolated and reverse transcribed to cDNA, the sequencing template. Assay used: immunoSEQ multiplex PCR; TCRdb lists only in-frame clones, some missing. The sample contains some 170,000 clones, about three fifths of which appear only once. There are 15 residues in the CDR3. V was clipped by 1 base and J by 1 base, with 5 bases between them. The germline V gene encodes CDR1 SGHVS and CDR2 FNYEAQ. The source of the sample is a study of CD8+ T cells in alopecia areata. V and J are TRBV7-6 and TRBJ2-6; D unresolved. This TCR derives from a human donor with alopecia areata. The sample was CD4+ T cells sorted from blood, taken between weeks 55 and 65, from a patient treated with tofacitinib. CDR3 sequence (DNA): TGTGCCAGCAGCTTAGGGGGTTCTGGGGCCAACGTCCTGACTTTC. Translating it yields CASSLGGSGANVLTF.